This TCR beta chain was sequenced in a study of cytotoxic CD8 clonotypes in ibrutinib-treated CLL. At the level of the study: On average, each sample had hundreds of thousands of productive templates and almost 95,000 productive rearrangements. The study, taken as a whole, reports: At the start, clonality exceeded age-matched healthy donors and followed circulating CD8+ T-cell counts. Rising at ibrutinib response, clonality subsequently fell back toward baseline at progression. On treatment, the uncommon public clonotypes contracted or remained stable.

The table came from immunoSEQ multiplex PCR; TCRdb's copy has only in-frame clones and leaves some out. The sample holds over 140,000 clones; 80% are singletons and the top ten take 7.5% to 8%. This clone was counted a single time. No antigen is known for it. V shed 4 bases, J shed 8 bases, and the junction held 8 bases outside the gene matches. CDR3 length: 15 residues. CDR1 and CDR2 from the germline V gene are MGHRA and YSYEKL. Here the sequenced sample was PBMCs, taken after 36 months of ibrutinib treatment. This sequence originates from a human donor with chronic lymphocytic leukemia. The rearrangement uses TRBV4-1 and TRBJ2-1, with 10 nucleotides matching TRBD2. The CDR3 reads CASSPGPSGSYEQFF. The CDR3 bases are TGCGCCAGCAGCCCGGGGCCTAGCGGGAGTTATGAGCAGTTCTTC.